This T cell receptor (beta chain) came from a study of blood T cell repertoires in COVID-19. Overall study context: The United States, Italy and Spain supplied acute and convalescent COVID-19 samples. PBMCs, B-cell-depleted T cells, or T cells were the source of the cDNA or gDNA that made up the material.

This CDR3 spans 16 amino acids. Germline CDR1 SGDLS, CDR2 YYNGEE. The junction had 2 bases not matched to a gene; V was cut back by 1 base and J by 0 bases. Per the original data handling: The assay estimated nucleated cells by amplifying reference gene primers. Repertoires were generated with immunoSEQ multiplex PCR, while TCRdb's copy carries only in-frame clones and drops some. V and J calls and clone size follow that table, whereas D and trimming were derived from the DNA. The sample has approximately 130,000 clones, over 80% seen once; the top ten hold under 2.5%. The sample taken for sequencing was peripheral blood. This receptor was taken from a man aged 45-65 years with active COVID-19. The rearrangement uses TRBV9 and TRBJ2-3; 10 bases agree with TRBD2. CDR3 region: CASSVLAGGSTDTQYF. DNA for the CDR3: TGTGCCAGCAGCGTATTAGCGGGGGGTAGCACAGATACGCAGTATTTT. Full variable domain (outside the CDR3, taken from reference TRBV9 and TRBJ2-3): DSGVTQTPKHLITATGQRVTLRCSPRSGDLSVYWYQQSLDQGLQFLIQYYNGEERAKGNILERFSAQQFPDLHSELNLSSLELGDSALYFCASSVLAGGSTDTQYFGPGTRLTVL.